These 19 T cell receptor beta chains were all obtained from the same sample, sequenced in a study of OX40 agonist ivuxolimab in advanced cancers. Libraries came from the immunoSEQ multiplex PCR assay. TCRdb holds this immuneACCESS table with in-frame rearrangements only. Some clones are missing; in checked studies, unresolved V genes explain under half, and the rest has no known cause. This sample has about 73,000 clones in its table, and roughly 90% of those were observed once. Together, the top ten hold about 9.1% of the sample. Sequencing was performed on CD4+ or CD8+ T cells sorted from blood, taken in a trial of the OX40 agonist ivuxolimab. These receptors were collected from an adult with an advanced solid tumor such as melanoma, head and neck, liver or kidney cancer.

CDR3 in amino acids: CASRTSGGLYGYTF. CDR3 nucleotides: TGTGCCAGCAGAACTTCGGGGGGCCTCTATGGCTACACCTTC. This rearrangement joins TRBV6-5 to TRBJ1-2; TRBD1 is a possible D gene (6 bases). Trimming shortened V by 6 bases and J by 4 bases, and 15 bases separated the two germline ends. CDR3 size: 14 residues. Germline CDR1 MNHEY, CDR2 SVGAGI.

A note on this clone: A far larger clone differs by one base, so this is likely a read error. The CDR3 DNA reads TGTGCCAGCAGTGAGACCGGGCTGGCTACCCTCCACTTC. Translating gives CASSETGLATLHF. J is TRBJ2-7 and V is TRBV25-1; D remains ambiguous. The CDR3 runs 13 residues. Germline V gene data show CDR1 as MGHDK and CDR2 as SYGVNS.

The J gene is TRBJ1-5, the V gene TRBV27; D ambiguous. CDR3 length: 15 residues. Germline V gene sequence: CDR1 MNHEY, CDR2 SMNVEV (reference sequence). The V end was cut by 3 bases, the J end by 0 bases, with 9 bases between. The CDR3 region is CASSLTVYSNQPQHF. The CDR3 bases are TGTGCCAGCAGTTTGACGGTGTATAGCAATCAGCCCCAGCATTTT.

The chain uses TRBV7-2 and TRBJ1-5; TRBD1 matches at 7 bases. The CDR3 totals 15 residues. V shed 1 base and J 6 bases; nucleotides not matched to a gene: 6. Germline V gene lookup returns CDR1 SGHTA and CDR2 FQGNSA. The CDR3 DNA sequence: TGTGCCAGCAGCTTAGGACAGGGTAGCGGTCAGCCCCAGCATTTT. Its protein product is CASSLGQGSGQPQHF. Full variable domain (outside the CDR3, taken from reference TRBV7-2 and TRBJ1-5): GAGVSQSPSNKVTEKGKDVELRCDPISGHTALYWYRQSLGQGLEFLIYFQGNSAPDKSGLPSDRFSAERTGGSVSTLTIQRTQQEDSAVYLCASSLGQGSGQPQHFGDGTRLSIL.

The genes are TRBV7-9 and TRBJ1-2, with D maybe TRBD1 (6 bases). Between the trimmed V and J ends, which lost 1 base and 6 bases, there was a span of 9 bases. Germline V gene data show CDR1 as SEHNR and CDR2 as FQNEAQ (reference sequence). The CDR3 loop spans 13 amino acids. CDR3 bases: TGTGCCAGCAGCTTAGGACAGGCGGATGGCTACACCTTC. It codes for CASSLGQADGYTF.

CDR3 protein: CSVDGGEYIQYF. CDR3 DNA sequence: TGCAGCGTTGACGGGGGCGAATACATTCAGTACTTC. The V call is TRBV29-1, the J call TRBJ2-4; D tentatively fits TRBD1 or TRBD2 (6 bases each). Germline assignment: CDR1 SQVTM and CDR2 ANQGSEA. The CDR3 has 12 residues. Trimming stripped 3 bases from V and 8 bases from J, with 11 bases between.

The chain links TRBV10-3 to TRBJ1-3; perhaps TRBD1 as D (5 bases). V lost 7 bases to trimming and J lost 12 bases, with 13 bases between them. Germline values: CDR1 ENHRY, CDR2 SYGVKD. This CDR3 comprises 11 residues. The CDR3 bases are TGTGCCATCAACGCAGGGCGCTACATATATTTT. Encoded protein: CAINAGRYIYF.

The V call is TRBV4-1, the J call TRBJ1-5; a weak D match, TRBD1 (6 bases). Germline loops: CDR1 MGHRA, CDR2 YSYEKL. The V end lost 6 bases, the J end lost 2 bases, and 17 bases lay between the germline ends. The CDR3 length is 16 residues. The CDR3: CASSPSTGLGNQPQHF. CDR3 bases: TGCGCCAGCAGTCCTAGTACAGGGCTCGGCAATCAGCCCCAGCATTTT.

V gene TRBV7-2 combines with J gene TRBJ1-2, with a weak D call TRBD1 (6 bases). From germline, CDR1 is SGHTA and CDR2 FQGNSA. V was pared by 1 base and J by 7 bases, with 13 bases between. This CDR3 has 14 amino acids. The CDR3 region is CASSLVPGAGGYTF. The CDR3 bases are TGTGCCAGCAGCTTAGTTCCGGGGGCGGGTGGCTACACCTTC. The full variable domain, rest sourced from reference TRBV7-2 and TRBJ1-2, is GAGVSQSPSNKVTEKGKDVELRCDPISGHTALYWYRQSLGQGLEFLIYFQGNSAPDKSGLPSDRFSAERTGGSVSTLTIQRTQQEDSAVYLCASSLVPGAGGYTFGSGTRLTVV.

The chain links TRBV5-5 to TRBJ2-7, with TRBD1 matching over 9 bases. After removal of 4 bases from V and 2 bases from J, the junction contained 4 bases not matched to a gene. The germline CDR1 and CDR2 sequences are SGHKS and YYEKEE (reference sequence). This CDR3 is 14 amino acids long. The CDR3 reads CASSVHRGPYEQYF. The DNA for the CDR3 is TGTGCCAGCAGCGTCCACAGGGGGCCCTACGAGCAGTACTTC.

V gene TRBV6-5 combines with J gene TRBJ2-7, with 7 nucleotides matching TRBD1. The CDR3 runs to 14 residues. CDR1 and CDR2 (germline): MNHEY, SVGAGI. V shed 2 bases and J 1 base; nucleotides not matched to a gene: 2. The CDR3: CASSYVRGSYEQYF. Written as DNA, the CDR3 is TGTGCCAGCAGTTACGTCAGGGGGTCCTACGAGCAGTACTTC.

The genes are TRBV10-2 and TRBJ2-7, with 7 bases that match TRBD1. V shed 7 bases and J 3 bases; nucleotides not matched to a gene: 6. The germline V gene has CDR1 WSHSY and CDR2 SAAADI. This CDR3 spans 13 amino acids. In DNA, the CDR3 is TGCGCCAGCAACCCGGGACAGTACTACGAGCAGTACTTC. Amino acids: CASNPGQYYEQYF.

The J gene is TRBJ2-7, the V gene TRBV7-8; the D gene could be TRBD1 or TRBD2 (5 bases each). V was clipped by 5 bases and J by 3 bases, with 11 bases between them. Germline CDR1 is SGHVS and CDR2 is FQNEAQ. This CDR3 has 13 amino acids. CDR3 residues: CASSQRGFYEQYF. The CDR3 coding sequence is TGTGCCAGCAGCCAGAGGGGTTTCTACGAGCAGTACTTC.

The chain's CDR3 is CSVELQGYEQYF. Written as DNA, the CDR3 is TGCAGCGTTGAGCTTCAGGGCTACGAGCAGTACTTC. The chain joins TRBV29-1 to TRBJ2-5; a weak D match, TRBD1 (5 bases). The J call is uncertain, as TRBJ2-7 better fits the DNA end. Germline V CDR1 and CDR2: SQVTM, ANQGSEA. This CDR3 is 12 amino acids long.

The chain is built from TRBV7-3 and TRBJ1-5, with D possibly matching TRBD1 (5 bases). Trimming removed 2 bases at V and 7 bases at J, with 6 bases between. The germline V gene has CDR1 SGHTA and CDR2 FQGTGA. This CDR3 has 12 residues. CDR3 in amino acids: CASSLRGQPQHF. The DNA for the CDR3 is TGTGCCAGCAGCTTACGGGGGCAGCCCCAGCATTTT.

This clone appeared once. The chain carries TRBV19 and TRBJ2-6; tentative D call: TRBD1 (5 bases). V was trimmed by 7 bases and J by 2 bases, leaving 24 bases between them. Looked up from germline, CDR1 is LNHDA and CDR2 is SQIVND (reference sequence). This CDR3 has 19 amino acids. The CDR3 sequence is CASTTPRGLGPPGANVLTF. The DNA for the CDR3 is TGTGCCAGTACCACCCCAAGGGGCCTGGGGCCCCCTGGGGCCAACGTCCTGACTTTC.

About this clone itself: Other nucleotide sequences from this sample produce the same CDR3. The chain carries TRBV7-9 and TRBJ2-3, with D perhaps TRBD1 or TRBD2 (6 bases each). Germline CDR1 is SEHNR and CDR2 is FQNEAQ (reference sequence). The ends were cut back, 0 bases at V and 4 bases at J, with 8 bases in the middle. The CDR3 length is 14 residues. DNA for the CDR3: TGTGCCAGCAGCTTAGCGGGGGGCGCAGATACGCAGTATTTT. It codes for CASSLAGGADTQYF.

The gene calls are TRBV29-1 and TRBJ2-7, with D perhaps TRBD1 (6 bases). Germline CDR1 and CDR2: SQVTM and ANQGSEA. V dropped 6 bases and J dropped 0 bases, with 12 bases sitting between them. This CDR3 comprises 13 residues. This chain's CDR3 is CSVRGQSSYEQYF. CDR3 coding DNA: TGCAGCGTCAGAGGACAGAGCTCCTACGAGCAGTACTTC.

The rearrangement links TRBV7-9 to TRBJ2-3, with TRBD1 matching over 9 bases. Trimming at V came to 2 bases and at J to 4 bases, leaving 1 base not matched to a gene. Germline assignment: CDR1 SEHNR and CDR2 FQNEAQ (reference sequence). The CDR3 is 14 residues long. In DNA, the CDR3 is TGTGCCAGCAGCTTAACAGGGGGCGCAGATACGCAGTATTTT. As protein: CASSLTGGADTQYF.